The entry that follows covers one T cell receptor (beta chain) sequence. The antigen is not known. V was pared by 0 bases and J by 3 bases, with 13 bases between. This CDR3 is 16 amino acids long. The sample belongs to a study of Ad26.COV2.S vaccination and SARS-CoV-2 variants. Background on the study: Vaccine-arm donor from the placebo-controlled COV1001 Ad26.COV2.S trial. Doses of Ad26.COV2.S were injected into muscle once or twice, 56 days apart.

Study-level findings and limits: Total responses of T cells may have been underestimated by the analyses of TCR breadth and depth. Recipients of either vaccine or placebo displayed similar breadth of non-spike TCRs.

Treatment here: around 19 received Ad26.COV2.S at low or high dose, single or two shots; 5 received placebo; per-sample allocation not given. Collection of the samples took place on day 63 after the first injection of vaccine or placebo. TCRdb keeps only in-frame clones here, not all; method: immunoSEQ multiplex PCR. Among a few hundred thousand clones listed, roughly 90% were seen once. This TCR derives from a person between 18 and 65 years old who received the Ad26.COV2.S COVID-19 vaccine or a placebo. The sequencing here drew on peripheral blood, taken in a trial of Ad26.COV2.S vaccine versus placebo. This chain links TRBV23-1 with TRBJ2-3; D perhaps matches TRBD2 (6 bases). TRBV23-1 is placed among ORFs of uncertain function. In DNA form, the CDR3 reads TGCGCCAGCAGTCAATCCAGCCCTAGCGAAACAGATACGCAGTATTTT. Encoded protein: CASSQSSPSETDTQYF.